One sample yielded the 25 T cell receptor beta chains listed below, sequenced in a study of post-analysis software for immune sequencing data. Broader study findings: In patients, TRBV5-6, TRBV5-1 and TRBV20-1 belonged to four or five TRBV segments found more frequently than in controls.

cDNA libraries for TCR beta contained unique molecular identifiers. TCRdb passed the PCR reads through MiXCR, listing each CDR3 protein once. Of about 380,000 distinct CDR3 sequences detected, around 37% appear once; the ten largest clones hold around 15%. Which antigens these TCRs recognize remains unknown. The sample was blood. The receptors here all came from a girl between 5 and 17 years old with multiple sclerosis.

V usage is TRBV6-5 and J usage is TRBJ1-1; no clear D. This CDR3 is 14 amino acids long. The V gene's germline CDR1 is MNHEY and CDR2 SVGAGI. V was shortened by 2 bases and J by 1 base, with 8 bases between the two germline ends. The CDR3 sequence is CASSYPGQNTEAFF. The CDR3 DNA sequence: TGTGCCAGCAGTTACCCCGGGCAGAACACTGAAGCTTTCTTT.

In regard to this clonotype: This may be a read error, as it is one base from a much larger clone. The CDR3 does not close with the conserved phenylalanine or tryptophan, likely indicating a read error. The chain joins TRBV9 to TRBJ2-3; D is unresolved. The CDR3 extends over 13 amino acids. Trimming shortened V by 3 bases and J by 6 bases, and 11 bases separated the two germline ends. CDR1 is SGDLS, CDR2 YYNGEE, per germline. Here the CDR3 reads CASSGAVWDTQYL. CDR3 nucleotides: TGTGCCAGCAGCGGTGCAGTTTGGGATACGCAGTATTTG.

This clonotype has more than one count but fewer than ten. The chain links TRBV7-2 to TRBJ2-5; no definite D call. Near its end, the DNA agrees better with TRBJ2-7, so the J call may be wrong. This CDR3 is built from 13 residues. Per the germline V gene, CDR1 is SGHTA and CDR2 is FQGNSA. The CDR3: CASSPRNHGEQYF. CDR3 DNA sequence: TGTGCCAGCAGCCCCAGAAACCATGGCGAGCAGTACTTC.

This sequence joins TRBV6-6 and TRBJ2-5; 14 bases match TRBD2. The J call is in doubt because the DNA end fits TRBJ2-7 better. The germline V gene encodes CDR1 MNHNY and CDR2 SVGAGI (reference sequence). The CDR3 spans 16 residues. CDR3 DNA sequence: TGTGCCAGCAGTCTACGACTAGCGGGGGGGTCCAACGAGCAGTACTTC. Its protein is CASSLRLAGGSNEQYF.

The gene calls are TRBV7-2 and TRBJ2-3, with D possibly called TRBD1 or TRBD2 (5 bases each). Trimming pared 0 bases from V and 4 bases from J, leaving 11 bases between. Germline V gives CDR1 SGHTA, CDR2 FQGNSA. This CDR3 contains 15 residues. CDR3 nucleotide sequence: TGTGCCAGCAGCTTAGCCCCAGGGAGCGCAGATACGCAGTATTTT. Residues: CASSLAPGSADTQYF.

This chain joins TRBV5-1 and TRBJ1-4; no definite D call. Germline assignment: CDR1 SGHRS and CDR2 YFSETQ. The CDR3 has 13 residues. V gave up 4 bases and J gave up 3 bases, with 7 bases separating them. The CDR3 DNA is TGCGCCAGCAGCCCGGTTCCTAATGAAAAACTGTTTTTT. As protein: CASSPVPNEKLFF.

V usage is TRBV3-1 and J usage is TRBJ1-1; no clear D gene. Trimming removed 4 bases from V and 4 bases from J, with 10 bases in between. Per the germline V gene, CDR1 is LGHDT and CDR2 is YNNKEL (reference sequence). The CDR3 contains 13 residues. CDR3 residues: CASSLPRSTEAFF. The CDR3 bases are TGTGCCAGCAGCCTCCCACGGAGCACTGAAGCTTTCTTT.

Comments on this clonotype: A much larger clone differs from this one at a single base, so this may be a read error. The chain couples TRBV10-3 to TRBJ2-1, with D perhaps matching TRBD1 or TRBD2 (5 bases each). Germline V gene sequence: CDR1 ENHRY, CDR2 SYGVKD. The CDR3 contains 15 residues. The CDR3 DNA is TGTGTCATCAGTGCCCTCCGGGCAGGGACCAATGAGCAGTTCTTC. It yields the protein CVISALRAGTNEQFF.

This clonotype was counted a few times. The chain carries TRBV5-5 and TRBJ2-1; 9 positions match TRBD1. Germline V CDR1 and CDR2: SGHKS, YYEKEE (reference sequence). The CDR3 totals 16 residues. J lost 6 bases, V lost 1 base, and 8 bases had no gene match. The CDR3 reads CASSLFLWGQGNEQFF. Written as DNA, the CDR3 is TGTGCCAGCAGCTTGTTTTTATGGGGACAGGGCAATGAGCAGTTCTTC.

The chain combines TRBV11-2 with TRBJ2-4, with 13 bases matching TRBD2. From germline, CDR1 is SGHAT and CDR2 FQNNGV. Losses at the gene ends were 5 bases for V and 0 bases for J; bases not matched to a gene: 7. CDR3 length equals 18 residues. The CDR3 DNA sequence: TGTGCCAGCAGCACGCGGACTAGCGGGGGACTAGCCAAAAACATTCAGTACTTC. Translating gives CASSTRTSGGLAKNIQYF.

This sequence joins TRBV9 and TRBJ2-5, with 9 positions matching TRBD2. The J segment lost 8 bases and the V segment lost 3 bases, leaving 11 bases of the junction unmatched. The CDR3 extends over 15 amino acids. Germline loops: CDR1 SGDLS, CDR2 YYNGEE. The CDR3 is CASSGDSRGGGTQYF. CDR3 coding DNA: TGTGCCAGCAGCGGGGACTCGCGGGGGGGCGGAACCCAGTACTTC. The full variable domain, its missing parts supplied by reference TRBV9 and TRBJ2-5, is DSGVTQTPKHLITATGQRVTLRCSPRSGDLSVYWYQQSLDQGLQFLIQYYNGEERAKGNILERFSAQQFPDLHSELNLSSLELGDSALYFCASSGDSRGGGTQYFGPGTRLLVL.

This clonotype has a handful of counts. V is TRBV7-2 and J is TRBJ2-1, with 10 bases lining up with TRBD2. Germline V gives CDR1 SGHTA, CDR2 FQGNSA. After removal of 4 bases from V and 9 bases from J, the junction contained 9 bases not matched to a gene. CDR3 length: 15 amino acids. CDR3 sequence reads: CASSSPLAGAFEQFF. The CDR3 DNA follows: TGTGCCAGCAGCTCCCCCCTAGCGGGGGCCTTTGAGCAGTTCTTC.

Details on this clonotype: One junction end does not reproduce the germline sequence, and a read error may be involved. The CDR3 loop reads CASSLGGRAYSYEQYF. The CDR3 DNA is TGTGCTAGCAGCTTGGGTGGCAGGGCCTACTCCTACGAGCAGTACTTC. The rearrangement joins TRBV7-7 to TRBJ2-7; possibly TRBD1 for D (5 bases). CDR1 is SSHAT, CDR2 FNYEAQ, per germline (reference sequence). The CDR3 is 16 amino acids.

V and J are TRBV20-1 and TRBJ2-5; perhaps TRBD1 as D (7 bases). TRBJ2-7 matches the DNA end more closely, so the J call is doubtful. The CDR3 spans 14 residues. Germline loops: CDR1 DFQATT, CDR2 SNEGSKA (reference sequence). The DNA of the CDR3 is TGCAGTGCTAGTAGCGGTCAGGGGGTCTACGAGCAGTACTTC. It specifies CSASSGQGVYEQYF.

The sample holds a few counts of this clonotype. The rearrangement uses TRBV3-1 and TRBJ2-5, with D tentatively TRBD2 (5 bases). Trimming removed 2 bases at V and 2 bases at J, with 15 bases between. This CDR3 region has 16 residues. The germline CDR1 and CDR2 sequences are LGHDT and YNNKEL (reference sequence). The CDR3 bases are TGTGCCAGCAGCCAATCCGGCTTCCCGGGGCAAGAGACCCAGTACTTC. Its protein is CASSQSGFPGQETQYF.

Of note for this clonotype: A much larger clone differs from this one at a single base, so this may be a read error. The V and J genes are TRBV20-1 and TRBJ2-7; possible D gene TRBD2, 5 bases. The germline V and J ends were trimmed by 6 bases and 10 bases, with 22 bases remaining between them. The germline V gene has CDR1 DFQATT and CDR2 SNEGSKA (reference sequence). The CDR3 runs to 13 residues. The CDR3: CSAQTPLAEAQYF. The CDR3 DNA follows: TGCAGTGCCCAGACTCCCCTGGCGGAGGCCCAGTACTTC.

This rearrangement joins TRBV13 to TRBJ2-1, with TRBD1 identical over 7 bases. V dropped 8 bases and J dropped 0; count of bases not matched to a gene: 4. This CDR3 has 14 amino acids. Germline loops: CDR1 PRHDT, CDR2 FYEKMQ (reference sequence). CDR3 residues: CASAPGGSYNEQFF. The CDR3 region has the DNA TGTGCCAGCGCACCAGGGGGCTCCTACAATGAGCAGTTCTTC.

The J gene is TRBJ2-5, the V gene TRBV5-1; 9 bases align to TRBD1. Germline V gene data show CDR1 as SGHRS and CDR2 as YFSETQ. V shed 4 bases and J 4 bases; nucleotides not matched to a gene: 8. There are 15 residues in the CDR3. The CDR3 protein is CASSLQGQGGETQYF. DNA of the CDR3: TGCGCCAGCAGCCTCCAGGGACAGGGTGGAGAGACCCAGTACTTC.

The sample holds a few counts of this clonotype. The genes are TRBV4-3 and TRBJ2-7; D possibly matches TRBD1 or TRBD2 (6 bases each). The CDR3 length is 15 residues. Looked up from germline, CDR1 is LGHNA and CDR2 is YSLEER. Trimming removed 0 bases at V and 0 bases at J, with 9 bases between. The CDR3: CASSQEGGSSYEQYF. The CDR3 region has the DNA TGCGCCAGCAGCCAAGAGGGGGGCAGCTCCTACGAGCAGTACTTC.

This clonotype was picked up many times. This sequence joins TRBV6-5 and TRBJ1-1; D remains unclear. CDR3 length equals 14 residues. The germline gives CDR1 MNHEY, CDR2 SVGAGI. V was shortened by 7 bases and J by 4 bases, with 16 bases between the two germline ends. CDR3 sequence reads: CASILSSGSTEAFF. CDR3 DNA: TGTGCCAGCATTCTCTCCAGTGGGAGCACTGAAGCTTTCTTT.

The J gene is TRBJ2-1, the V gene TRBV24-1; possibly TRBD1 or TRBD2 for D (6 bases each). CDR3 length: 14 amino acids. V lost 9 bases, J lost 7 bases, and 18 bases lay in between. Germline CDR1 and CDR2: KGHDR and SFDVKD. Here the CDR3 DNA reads TGTGCCACCTCAATGGGGGCGGGGAAGAATGAGCAGTTCTTC. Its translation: CATSMGAGKNEQFF.

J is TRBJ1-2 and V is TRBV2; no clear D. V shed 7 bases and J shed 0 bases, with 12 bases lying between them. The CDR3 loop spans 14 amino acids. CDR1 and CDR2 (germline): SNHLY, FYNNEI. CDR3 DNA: TGTGCCAGCAAGGTCATTTCGGCTAACTATGGCTACACCTTC. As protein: CASKVISANYGYTF.

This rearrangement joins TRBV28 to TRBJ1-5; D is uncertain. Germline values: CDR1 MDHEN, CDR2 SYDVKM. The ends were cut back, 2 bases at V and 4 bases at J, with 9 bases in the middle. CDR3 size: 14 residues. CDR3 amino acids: CASSLVGVNQPQHF. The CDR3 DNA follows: TGTGCCAGCAGTTTAGTCGGGGTTAATCAGCCCCAGCATTTT.

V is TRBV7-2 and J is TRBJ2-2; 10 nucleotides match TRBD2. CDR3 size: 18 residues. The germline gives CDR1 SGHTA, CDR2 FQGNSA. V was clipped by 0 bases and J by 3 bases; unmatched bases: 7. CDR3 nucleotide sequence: TGTGCCAGCAGCTTAGCCAGCGGGGGGGCCCTCGACACCGGGGAGCTGTTTTTT. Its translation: CASSLASGGALDTGELFF.

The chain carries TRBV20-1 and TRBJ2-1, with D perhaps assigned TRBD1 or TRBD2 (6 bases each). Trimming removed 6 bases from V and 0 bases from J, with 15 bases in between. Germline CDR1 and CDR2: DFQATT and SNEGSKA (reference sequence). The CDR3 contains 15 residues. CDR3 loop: CSAQTGASSYNEQFF. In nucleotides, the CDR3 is TGCAGTGCGCAAACGGGGGCCAGCTCCTACAATGAGCAGTTCTTC.